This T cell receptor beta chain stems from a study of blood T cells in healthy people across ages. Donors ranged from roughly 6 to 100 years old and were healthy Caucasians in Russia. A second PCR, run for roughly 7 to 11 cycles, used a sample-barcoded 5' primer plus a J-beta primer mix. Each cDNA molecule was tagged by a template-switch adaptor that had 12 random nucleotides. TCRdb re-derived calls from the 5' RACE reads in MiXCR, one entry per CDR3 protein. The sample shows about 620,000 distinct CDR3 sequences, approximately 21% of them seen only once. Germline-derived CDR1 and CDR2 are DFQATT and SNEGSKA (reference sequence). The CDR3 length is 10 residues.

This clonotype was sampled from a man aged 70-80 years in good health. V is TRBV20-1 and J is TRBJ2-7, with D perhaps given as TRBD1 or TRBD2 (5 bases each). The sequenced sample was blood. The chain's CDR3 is CSVSGQEQYF. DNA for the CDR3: TGCAGCGTCTCGGGGCAGGAGCAGTACTTC.